A single sample gave rise to the 7 T cell receptor beta chains below, sequenced in a study of T cells in tuberculosis. Data came from immunoSEQ multiplex PCR; TCRdb stores just in-frame clones and leaves some out. Counted here are roughly 34,000 clones, around 95% occurring once; the ten biggest clones make up roughly 2.5%. Sequences were obtained from PBMCs. The source of these receptors is a donor aged 10 to 29 with latent tuberculosis or without tuberculosis infection.

The rearrangement joins TRBV2 to TRBJ2-5, with 10 bases identical to TRBD2. After removal of 8 bases from V and 1 base from J, the junction contained 10 bases not matched to a gene. CDR1 and CDR2 from the germline V gene are SNHLY and FYNNEI. CDR3 length: 16 amino acids. The CDR3 DNA is TGTGCCAGCTGGGCCCCTAGCGGGGGAGTCCAAGAGACCCAGTACTTC. It is translated as CASWAPSGGVQETQYF.

The gene calls are TRBV2 and TRBJ2-3; D is possibly TRBD2 (6 bases). CDR1 is SNHLY, CDR2 FYNNEI, per germline. V lost 4 bases and J 0 bases, leaving 14 bases between the germline ends. The CDR3 length is 16 residues. This CDR3 is CASSVGGTFSTDTQYF. The CDR3, as DNA: TGTGCCAGCAGTGTGGGAGGCACCTTTAGCACAGATACGCAGTATTTT.

V usage is TRBV9 and J usage is TRBJ2-5; maybe TRBD2 (5 bases). CDR1 is SGDLS and CDR2 is YYNGEE in the germline V gene. This CDR3 contains 13 residues. Trimming pared 7 bases from V and 2 bases from J, leaving 12 bases between. CDR3 sequence reads: CASGTLEQETQYF. Written as DNA, the CDR3 is TGTGCCAGCGGAACACTAGAACAAGAGACCCAGTACTTC.

The genes are TRBV7-9 and TRBJ2-7; 10 bases match TRBD1. Germline CDR1 reads SEHNR; CDR2 reads FQNEAQ (reference sequence). Unmatched junction bases numbered 10, after V lost 0 bases and J lost 2 bases. The CDR3 length is 18 residues. CDR3 in amino acids: CASSLALSRDRGTYEQYF. The CDR3, as DNA: TGTGCCAGCAGCTTAGCGCTTTCACGGGACAGGGGCACCTACGAGCAGTACTTC.

The chain combines TRBV19 with TRBJ1-3; D is undetermined. Germline values: CDR1 LNHDA, CDR2 SQIVND (reference sequence). This CDR3 spans 13 amino acids. V was pared by 8 bases and J by 5 bases, with 13 bases between. The CDR3 region has the DNA TGTGCCAGTGCCCCGGGAGTCCGAAACACCATATATTTT. Translated: CASAPGVRNTIYF.

Only one count was recorded for this clone. V and J are TRBV29-1 and TRBJ2-1; 12 bases match TRBD1. This CDR3 has 13 residues. Trimming removed 7 bases from V and 5 bases from J; junction bases left unmatched: 3. Germline values: CDR1 SQVTM, CDR2 ANQGSEA. The CDR3 loop reads CSAGQGAHNEQFF. CDR3 coding DNA: TGCAGCGCGGGACAGGGGGCGCACAATGAGCAGTTCTTC.

V is TRBV18 and J is TRBJ2-7, with TRBD2 matching 8 bases. CDR3 length: 15 amino acids. Losses at the gene ends were 0 bases for V and 4 bases for J; bases not matched to a gene: 5. The germline gives CDR1 KGHSH, CDR2 LQKENI. CDR3 coding DNA: TGTGCCAGCTCACCACCGGGACGGGAGGGGTACGAGCAGTACTTC. Its protein product is CASSPPGREGYEQYF.